Shown below are 29 T cell receptor beta chains from a single sample sequenced in a study of T cells in Graves' hyperthyroidism and ophthalmopathy. RNA transcripts served as the template for amplifying TCR beta CDR3 regions. During a first-round RT-PCR of the TCR CDR3, the HTBI primer set was used. TCRdb used MiXCR to reprocess the multiplex PCR reads, holding one entry per CDR3 protein. The sample has more than 500,000 distinct CDR3 sequences, roughly a sixth seen once. The sample consisted of blood. The receptors come from a woman aged 30 to 39 with Graves' ophthalmopathy.

V is TRBV6-1 and J is TRBJ1-5, with 7 positions matching TRBD1. Per the germline V gene, CDR1 is MNHNS and CDR2 is SASEGT. J lost 7 bases, V lost 5 bases, and 5 bases had no gene match. The CDR3 length is 13 residues. CDR3 sequence: CASSPGQIQPQHF. The CDR3 region has the DNA TGTGCCAGCAGTCCGGGACAGATACAGCCCCAGCATTTT.

The chain couples TRBV10-3 to TRBJ2-7; 8 nucleotides match TRBD1. Germline loops: CDR1 ENHRY, CDR2 SYGVKD. Trimming removed 3 bases from V and 6 bases from J; junction bases left unmatched: 7. The CDR3 length is 14 residues. The CDR3 sequence: CAISDETGVGEQYF. In DNA, the CDR3 is TGTGCCATCAGTGATGAGACAGGGGTGGGCGAGCAGTACTTC.

V usage is TRBV7-6 and J usage is TRBJ2-3; D gene unclear. The germline V gene has CDR1 SGHVS and CDR2 FNYEAQ. This CDR3 is 15 amino acids long. V lost 1 base, J lost 6 bases, and 14 bases lay in between. CDR3: CASSLGSSGSDTQYF. In nucleotides, the CDR3 is TGTGCCAGCAGCTTAGGTAGCTCAGGTAGCGATACGCAGTATTTT.

This clonotype was observed a few times. The chain employs TRBV4-3 and TRBJ2-1; 10 bases are a match to TRBD2. The CDR3 contains 17 residues. The ends lost 3 bases at V and 4 bases at J; junction bases unmatched: 9. From germline, CDR1 is LGHNA and CDR2 YSLEER. The CDR3 protein is CASSHHIAGGGYNEQFF. In DNA form, the CDR3 reads TGCGCCAGCAGCCACCATATAGCGGGAGGTGGGTACAATGAGCAGTTCTTC.

This clonotype has just one count. Just one base apart from a much larger clone, this may be a read error. The chain joins TRBV11-3 to TRBJ2-1; TRBD2 agrees at 7 bases. The V gene end was trimmed by 5 bases and the J gene end by 7 bases; junction bases not matched to a gene: 11. This CDR3 comprises 15 residues. The V gene's germline CDR1 is SGHNT and CDR2 YENEEA. The CDR3 region is CASSPGGTSENEQFF. The CDR3 bases are TGTGCCAGCAGCCCCGGGGGAACTAGCGAAAATGAGCAGTTCTTC. Complete variable domain (other parts from reference TRBV11-3 and TRBJ2-1): EAGVVQSPRYKIIEKKQPVAFWCNPISGHNTLYWYLQNLGQGPELLIRYENEEAVDDSQLPKDRFSAERLKGVDSTLKIQPAELGDSAVYLCASSPGGTSENEQFFGPGTRLTVL.

In its sample, this clonotype was seen many times. The chain recombines TRBV28 with TRBJ2-7; D is perhaps TRBD2 (6 bases). The ends were cut back, 5 bases at V and 3 bases at J, with 14 bases in the middle. The CDR3 is 14 residues long. Per germline, CDR1 MDHEN and CDR2 SYDVKM. Here the CDR3 DNA reads TGTGCCAGCAGTGGGAGGAGATCTAACTACGAGCAGTACTTC. This gives the protein CASSGRRSNYEQYF.

This clonotype was observed at least ten times. The chain has TRBV3-1 and TRBJ2-3; 8 nucleotides agree with TRBD2. V shed 3 bases, J shed 3 bases, and the junction held 8 bases outside the gene matches. Germline CDR1 LGHDT, CDR2 YNNKEL (reference sequence). The CDR3 is 16 amino acids. The CDR3 loop is CASSQDSGSLTDTQYF. The CDR3 DNA is TGTGCCAGCAGCCAGGACAGCGGGAGTCTTACAGATACGCAGTATTTT.

This clonotype occurred a few times. The genes are TRBV6-2 or TRBV6-3 and TRBJ2-1; 7 positions match TRBD2. Germline loops: CDR1 MNHEY, CDR2 SVGEGT. The J segment lost 8 bases and the V segment lost 5 bases, leaving 12 bases of the junction unmatched. The CDR3 extends over 15 amino acids. The CDR3 coding sequence is TGTGCCAGCAGTCCCAGGGACTACCTTAGGGATGAGCAGTTCTTC. Residues: CASSPRDYLRDEQFF.

This clonotype was seen a few times. The chain uses TRBV7-9 and TRBJ2-1; D unresolved. Trimming removed 0 bases from V and 6 bases from J, with 9 bases in between. The CDR3 contains 14 residues. Germline V lookup: CDR1 SEHNR, CDR2 FQNEAQ (reference sequence). The CDR3 bases are TGTGCCAGCAGCTTAGCCGGGTCGGTCAATGAGCAGTTCTTC. Translated, it gives CASSLAGSVNEQFF.

This chain links TRBV10-1 with TRBJ2-5; D gene uncertain. Trimming took off 9 bases at V and 5 bases at J, with 22 bases between the two ends. The CDR3 runs 15 residues. In germline, CDR1 is WNHNN, CDR2 SYGVQD (reference sequence). Here the CDR3 DNA reads TGCGCCAGTATGAGGTTGAAGGTCCAGCAGGAGACCCAGTACTTC. Encoded protein: CASMRLKVQQETQYF.

As to this clonotype: A clone one base away is much larger, so this may be a read error. This chain links TRBV13 with TRBJ1-2; D call uncertain. This CDR3 has 14 amino acids. In germline, CDR1 is PRHDT, CDR2 FYEKMQ (reference sequence). CDR3 sequence (DNA): TGTGCCAGCAGCTTAGAGTTAGCTAATGGAGGCTACGCCTTC. Protein product: CASSLELANGGYAF. Together with reference TRBV13 and TRBJ1-2, the CDR3 gives the full variable domain: AAGVIQSPRHLIKEKRETATLKCYPIPRHDTVYWYQQGPGQDPQFLISFYEKMQSDKGSIPDRFSAQQFSDYHSELNMSSLELGDSALYFCASSLELANGGYAFGSGTRLTVV.

This clonotype showed up many times. This chain uses TRBV18 with TRBJ1-5; a weak D match, TRBD1 (6 bases). The ends were cut back, 0 bases at V and 6 bases at J, with 15 bases in the middle. The germline V gene encodes CDR1 KGHSH and CDR2 LQKENI. The CDR3 runs to 16 residues. The DNA of the CDR3 is TGTGCCAGCTCACCACCGAAAGGCCAGGGGACTCAGCCCCAGCATTTT. Translated, it gives CASSPPKGQGTQPQHF.

The J gene is TRBJ2-1, the V gene TRBV4-1, with D perhaps matching TRBD1 (5 bases). This CDR3 region has 15 residues. CDR1 and CDR2 (germline): MGHRA, YSYEKL. V shed 3 bases and J shed 2 bases, with 11 bases lying between them. The CDR3 spells CASSHRLRAYNEQFF. CDR3 DNA: TGCGCCAGCAGCCACAGGCTCAGGGCCTACAATGAGCAGTTCTTC.

This clonotype was counted only a few times. The chain carries TRBV14 and TRBJ2-5; D is possibly TRBD2 (5 bases). Germline V gene data show CDR1 as SGHDN and CDR2 as FVKESK. Trimming left V 0 bases short and J 9 bases short, with 29 bases between. The CDR3 is 19 residues long. CDR3 protein: CASSQDRVGAEPSRVAQYF. CDR3 bases: TGTGCCAGCAGCCAAGATCGGGTCGGAGCGGAGCCTTCCCGGGTGGCCCAGTACTTC.

This clonotype was seen at least ten times. One end of the junction is discordant with germline, which a read error may explain. V and J are TRBV5-1 and TRBJ2-3; TRBD2 is a possible D gene (5 bases). This CDR3 is built from 15 residues. Germline CDR1 and CDR2: SGHRS and YFSETQ. The CDR3 here is CASSSGLTSTDTQYF. CDR3 DNA: TGTGCCAGCAGCTCCGGACTCACTAGCACAGATACGCAGTATTTT.

In this sample, this clonotype turned up many times. This chain joins TRBV20-1 and TRBJ2-3, with 8 bases that match TRBD2. With V trimmed by 1 base and J by 6 bases, 6 bases remained unmatched. The length of the CDR3 is 14 residues. Germline CDR1 DFQATT, CDR2 SNEGSKA (reference sequence). The CDR3 DNA sequence: TGCAGTGCTAGAGGGACTAGCAATGCGGATACGCAGTATTTT. Translation: CSARGTSNADTQYF.

This clonotype was observed a few times. The chain combines TRBV20-1 with TRBJ2-3; TRBD2 matches at 14 bases. This CDR3 contains 14 residues. After removal of 7 bases from V and 3 bases from J, the junction contained 3 bases not matched to a gene. The germline gives CDR1 DFQATT, CDR2 SNEGSKA (reference sequence). The CDR3 nucleotides read TGCAGTGGACTAGCGGGAGGGCCGACAGATACGCAGTATTTT. It translates to CSGLAGGPTDTQYF.

This clonotype was counted many times. This chain joins TRBV18 and TRBJ2-7; 7 nucleotides line up with TRBD1. Trimming cost V 6 bases and J 3 bases; bases outside gene matches: 11. The germline V gene has CDR1 KGHSH and CDR2 LQKENI. This CDR3 is built from 15 residues. Here the CDR3 reads CASSPNRGRDYEQYF. The DNA of the CDR3 is TGTGCCAGCTCGCCAAACAGGGGTCGTGACTACGAGCAGTACTTC.

V is TRBV29-1 and J is TRBJ1-2; D is undetermined. Per the germline V gene, CDR1 is SQVTM and CDR2 is ANQGSEA. V lost 6 bases to trimming and J lost 4 bases, with 15 bases between them. The CDR3 totals 13 residues. CDR3 in amino acids: CSVGSRGGYGYTF. The CDR3 DNA follows: TGCAGCGTCGGCTCGCGTGGTGGCTATGGCTACACCTTC.

The V and J genes are TRBV11-2 and TRBJ1-6, with D hard to call. Trimming took off 5 bases at V and 8 bases at J, with 7 bases between the two ends. The CDR3 loop spans 12 amino acids. Germline CDR1 SGHAT, CDR2 FQNNGV. The CDR3 nucleotides are TGTGCCAGCAGCCCCCCCTATTCACCCCTCCACTTT. Translating gives CASSPPYSPLHF.

In this sample, this clonotype turned up a few times. The J gene is TRBJ1-5, the V gene TRBV7-2; D is unresolved. The CDR3 consists of 13 residues. CDR1 SGHTA and CDR2 FQGNSA come from the germline V gene. V was cut by 1 base and J by 6 bases, with 7 bases left in between. The CDR3 nucleotides are TGTGCCAGCAGCTTAGGTCAAATTCAGCCCCAGCATTTT. Encoded protein: CASSLGQIQPQHF.

The chain recombines TRBV6-1 with TRBJ2-7, with TRBD2 identical over 8 bases. Germline V gives CDR1 MNHNS, CDR2 SASEGT. The CDR3 has 14 amino acids. The V gene end was trimmed by 6 bases and the J gene end by 2 bases; junction bases not matched to a gene: 6. For the CDR3, the DNA is TGTGCCAGCAGCCCCACGACTAGCGCCTACGAGCAGTACTTC. Its protein is CASSPTTSAYEQYF.

This clonotype has more than one count but fewer than ten. The rearrangement joins TRBV30 to TRBJ2-1; the D is unclear. Germline V gives CDR1 GTSNPN, CDR2 SVGIG (reference sequence). This CDR3 region has 12 residues. V was trimmed by 3 bases and J by 7 bases, leaving 10 bases between them. The CDR3 loop reads CAWSPDLNEQFF. CDR3 sequence (DNA): TGTGCCTGGAGCCCGGACCTTAATGAGCAGTTCTTC. The full variable domain, in which reference TRBV30 and TRBJ2-1 provide the parts outside the CDR3, is SQTIHQWPATLVQPVGSPLSLECTVEGTSNPNLYWYRQAAGRGLQLLFYSVGIGQISSEVPQNLSASRPQDRQFILSSKKLLLSDSGFYLCAWSPDLNEQFFGPGTRLTVL.

At least ten counts were recorded for this clonotype. This chain connects TRBV20-1 to TRBJ1-1; weak D call: TRBD1 (6 bases). This CDR3 spans 12 amino acids. Germline CDR1 DFQATT, CDR2 SNEGSKA (reference sequence). Trimming cost V 4 bases and J 4 bases, with 10 bases left between them. Written as DNA, the CDR3 is TGCAGTGCTACCAAGACAGGCACTGAAGCTTTCTTT. Encoded protein: CSATKTGTEAFF.

This chain joins TRBV6-2 or TRBV6-3 and TRBJ2-3, with 10 bases aligning to TRBD1. CDR3 length equals 15 residues. The trim removed 7 bases at V and 6 bases at J, leaving 10 bases unmatched. From germline, CDR1 is MNHEY and CDR2 SVGEGT. CDR3 in DNA: TGTGCCAGCACTCCTGAAGGGACAGGGGTGGATACGCAGTATTTT. It is translated as CASTPEGTGVDTQYF.

This clonotype was seen many times. This chain uses TRBV3-1 with TRBJ1-5, with D hard to call. The V gene lost 1 base and the J gene lost 6 bases, with 10 bases spanning the gap. The CDR3 is 14 amino acids. Germline V CDR1 and CDR2: LGHDT, YNNKEL (reference sequence). This CDR3 reads CASSQGERSQPQHF. The CDR3 bases are TGTGCCAGCAGCCAAGGGGAGCGGAGTCAGCCCCAGCATTTT.

The chain combines TRBV28 with TRBJ1-2; D remains ambiguous. Per the germline V gene, CDR1 is MDHEN and CDR2 is SYDVKM. The CDR3 length is 15 residues. V was pared by 8 bases and J by 2 bases, with 18 bases between. The CDR3 coding sequence is TGTGCCAGCCACAGTTTCGGCGGACCAAACTATGGCTACACCTTC. Translating it yields CASHSFGGPNYGYTF.

CDR3 in DNA: TGCGCCAGCAGCTTGGTAATGACGGCTTACAATGAGCAGTTCTTC. It specifies CASSLVMTAYNEQFF. The chain recombines TRBV5-1 with TRBJ2-1, with D hard to call. The CDR3 contains 15 residues. Trimming shortened V by 0 bases and J by 4 bases, and 11 bases separated the two germline ends. CDR1 is SGHRS and CDR2 is YFSETQ in the germline V gene.

This clonotype was seen ten or more times. CDR3 bases: TGTGCCAGCGGGACGCGGGATCGAGATACGCAGTATTTT. Translated: CASGTRDRDTQYF. The rearrangement uses TRBV6-1 and TRBJ2-3; weak D call: TRBD2 (6 bases). V gave up 8 bases and J gave up 5 bases, with 14 bases separating them. The germline V gene has CDR1 MNHNS and CDR2 SASEGT. The CDR3 spans 13 residues.